These 5 T cell receptor beta chains came from one sample sequenced in a study of T cell changes during pregnancy in multiple sclerosis. The data were produced by immunoSEQ multiplex PCR, yet TCRdb's version contains in-frame clones alone and is incomplete. The data contain roughly 20,000 clones, 70% to 90% of them singletons. The sequencing used CD8+ T cells from peripheral blood mononuclear cells, collected in the second trimester of pregnancy. The receptor set was obtained from a female donor in good health, enrolled as a control in a pregnancy study.

This chain uses TRBV7-9 with TRBJ2-1; 10 bases match TRBD1. The V and J ends lost 5 bases and 7 bases, in that order; junction bases with no gene match: 8. The CDR3 is 15 residues long. Germline V lookup: CDR1 SEHNR, CDR2 FQNEAQ (reference sequence). The CDR3 bases are TGTGCCAGCAGCCGGGACAGGGGACTACGTAATGAGCAGTTCTTC. Translating gives CASSRDRGLRNEQFF.

V and J are TRBV27 and TRBJ2-2; 9 bases are a match to TRBD1. The CDR3 runs 13 residues. J lost 6 bases, V lost 11 bases, and 7 bases had no gene match. Per the germline V gene, CDR1 is MNHEY and CDR2 is SMNVEV (reference sequence). The CDR3 nucleotides read TGTGCCCTAGATTGGGACAGGGCCGGGGAGCTGTTTTTT. It encodes CALDWDRAGELFF.

The J gene is TRBJ1-2, the V gene TRBV7-9, with TRBD1 as a possible D gene (5 bases). Trimming removed 4 bases from V and 0 bases from J, with 12 bases in between. CDR3 length equals 15 residues. CDR1 is SEHNR, CDR2 FQNEAQ, per germline (reference sequence). CDR3 amino acids: CASSSNDSPNYGYTF. The CDR3 coding sequence is TGTGCCAGCAGCTCCAACGACAGCCCTAACTATGGCTACACCTTC.

The chain is built from TRBV5-6 and TRBJ2-3, with 10 bases aligning to TRBD2. The CDR3 length is 16 residues. Trimming at V came to 5 bases and at J to 2 bases, leaving 8 bases not matched to a gene. Germline V CDR1 and CDR2: SGHDT, YYEEEE. CDR3 bases: TGTGCCAGCAGGACGAAAAGCGGGAGGGTCACAGATACGCAGTATTTT. Translated, it gives CASRTKSGRVTDTQYF.

The chain has TRBV27 and TRBJ2-2; 7 nucleotides line up with TRBD1. CDR3 length: 15 residues. The ends lost 2 bases at V and 0 bases at J; junction bases unmatched: 0. The germline V gene encodes CDR1 MNHEY and CDR2 SMNVEV (reference sequence). As DNA, the CDR3 is TGTGCCAGCAGTTTAGGGACAGCGAACACCGGGGAGCTGTTTTTT. It specifies CASSLGTANTGELFF.